This T cell receptor (beta chain) was recovered during a study of T-cell reconstitution after alpha-beta-depleted transplantation in children. TCRbeta library preparation incorporated unique molecular identifiers. TCRdb reanalysed the PCR reads using MiXCR and keeps one entry per CDR3 protein. This sample has about 500,000 distinct CDR3 sequences, with 9.5% to 12% found just once. This clonotype was counted only a few times. Its antigen remains unknown. Study-level points and caveats: Day-60 TCRbeta diversity that was high in some patients was derived from surviving recipient T cells and thymic progenitors. When one year had passed after transplant, most T-cell counts and diversity came from newly produced T cells. There were reportedly several hundred expanded graft clones from which alpha-beta T cells came about two months after transplant.

The CDR3 totals 16 residues. Trimming cost V 3 bases and J 0 bases, with 12 bases left between them. Germline V gene lookup returns CDR1 LGHNA and CDR2 YSLEER. This rearrangement joins TRBV4-3 to TRBJ2-1; no reliable D call. The receptor was isolated from a female patient aged 2-15 years who had a stem cell transplant for aplastic anemia, so the T cells may come from the graft donor. The material was PBMCs, mostly from graft donor cells, obtained 180 days after TCRalphabeta/CD19-depleted stem cell transplant. The CDR3 region is CASSHVDGGSYNEQFF. In DNA form, the CDR3 reads TGCGCCAGCAGCCACGTGGATGGCGGCTCCTACAATGAGCAGTTCTTC.